This T cell receptor (beta chain) was profiled in a study of PD-1 blockade in classical Hodgkin lymphoma. Study as a whole: Patients were infused with nivolumab 3 mg/kg every 2 weeks.

Assay: immunoSEQ multiplex PCR; the TCRdb copy retains only in-frame clones and omits some. Seen here are more than 90,000 clones, around four fifths observed once, and the top ten hold roughly 10%. V lost 0 bases, J lost 5 bases, and 13 bases lay in between. The CDR3 contains 15 residues. The germline CDR1 and CDR2 sequences are MNHEY and SVGAGI. As concerns this clone: The target antigen is unknown.

Time point indicated: cycle 4 day 1 (C4D1), after 5 to 7 weeks of nivolumab. Brentuximab vedotin exposure varied among the patients, all of whom had relapsed after autologous stem cell transplantation. Study-wide findings and caveats: Nivolumab initiated under 1 year post-ASCT led to patient exclusion. Complete responders entered with baseline diversity on par with newly diagnosed patients, the results showed. The CD4+ diversity rise by C4D1 was clearest in complete responders.

Sequenced here: peripheral blood mononuclear cells (PBMCs), sampled before the fourth cycle of nivolumab. This chain links TRBV6-5 with TRBJ1-1, with D perhaps TRBD1 (6 bases). This sequence was found in a human donor with classical Hodgkin lymphoma. This CDR3 is CASSYSAGEGTEAFF. CDR3 DNA sequence: TGTGCCAGCAGTTACTCGGCAGGGGAGGGAACTGAAGCTTTCTTT.